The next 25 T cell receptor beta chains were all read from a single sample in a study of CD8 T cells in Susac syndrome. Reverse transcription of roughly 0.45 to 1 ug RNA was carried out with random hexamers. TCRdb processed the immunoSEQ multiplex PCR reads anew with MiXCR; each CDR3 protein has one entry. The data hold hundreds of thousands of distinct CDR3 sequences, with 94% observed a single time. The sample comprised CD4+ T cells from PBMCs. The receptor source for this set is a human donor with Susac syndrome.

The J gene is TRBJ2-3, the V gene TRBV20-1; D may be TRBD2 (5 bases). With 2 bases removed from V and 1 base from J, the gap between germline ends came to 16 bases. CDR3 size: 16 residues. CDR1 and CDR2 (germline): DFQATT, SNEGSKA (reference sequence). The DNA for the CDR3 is TGCAGTGCTAGACCCAACCTGGAGGCCGGCACAGATACGCAGTATTTT. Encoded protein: CSARPNLEAGTDTQYF.

The CDR3 protein is CASSPNRDTYEQYF. CDR3 coding DNA: TGTGCCAGCTCTCCGAACCGGGACACCTACGAGCAGTACTTC. The J gene is TRBJ2-7, the V gene TRBV18; D may be TRBD1 (6 bases). Germline V gene sequence: CDR1 KGHSH, CDR2 LQKENI. V lost 6 bases to trimming and J lost 2 bases, with 14 bases between them. This CDR3 comprises 14 residues.

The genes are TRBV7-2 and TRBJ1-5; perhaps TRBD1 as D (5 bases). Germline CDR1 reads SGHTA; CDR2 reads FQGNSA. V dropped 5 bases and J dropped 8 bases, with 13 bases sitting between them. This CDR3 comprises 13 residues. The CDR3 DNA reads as TGTGCCAGCAGCCCGGGGGGGATGGAGCCCCAGCATTTT. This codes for CASSPGGMEPQHF. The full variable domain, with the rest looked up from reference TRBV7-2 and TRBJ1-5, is GAGVSQSPSNKVTEKGKDVELRCDPISGHTALYWYRQSLGQGLEFLIYFQGNSAPDKSGLPSDRFSAERTGGSVSTLTIQRTQQEDSAVYLCASSPGGMEPQHFGDGTRLSIL.

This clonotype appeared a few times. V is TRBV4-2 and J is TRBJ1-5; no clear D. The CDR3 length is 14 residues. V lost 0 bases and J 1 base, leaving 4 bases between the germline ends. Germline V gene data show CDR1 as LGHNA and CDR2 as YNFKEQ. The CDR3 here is CASSQDGSNQPQHF. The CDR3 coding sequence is TGTGCCAGCAGCCAAGATGGCAGCAATCAGCCCCAGCATTTT.

The CDR3 sequence is CASSSLWGVQETQYF. In nucleotides, the CDR3 is TGTGCCAGCAGTTCCCTCTGGGGCGTTCAAGAGACCCAGTACTTC. This chain links TRBV6-5 with TRBJ2-5, with TRBD1 as a possible D gene (5 bases). This CDR3 has 15 residues. V was trimmed by 4 bases and J by 2 bases, leaving 14 bases between them. Germline V gives CDR1 MNHEY, CDR2 SVGAGI.

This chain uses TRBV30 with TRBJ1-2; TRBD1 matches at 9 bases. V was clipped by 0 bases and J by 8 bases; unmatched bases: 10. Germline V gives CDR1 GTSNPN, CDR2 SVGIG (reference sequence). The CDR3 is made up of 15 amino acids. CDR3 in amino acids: CAWSVPTGGLKGYTF. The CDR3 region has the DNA TGTGCCTGGAGTGTACCAACAGGGGGCTTGAAAGGCTACACCTTC.

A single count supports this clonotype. CDR3 protein: CSVEDRFYQETQYF. Here the CDR3 DNA reads TGCAGCGTTGAAGACAGGTTCTACCAAGAGACCCAGTACTTC. This chain joins TRBV29-1 and TRBJ2-5; no definite D call. Germline values: CDR1 SQVTM, CDR2 ANQGSEA. The CDR3 is 14 residues long. Trimming took off 0 bases at V and 0 bases at J, with 8 bases between the two ends.

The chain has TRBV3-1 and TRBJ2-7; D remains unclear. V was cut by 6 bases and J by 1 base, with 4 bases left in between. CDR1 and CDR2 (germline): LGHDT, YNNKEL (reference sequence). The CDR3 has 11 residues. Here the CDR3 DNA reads TGTGCCAGCAGTGGGTCCTACGAGCAGTACTTC. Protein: CASSGSYEQYF.

The CDR3 nucleotides read TGTGCCAGCAGTTTACCCGCAGATACGCAGTATTTT. Its protein is CASSLPADTQYF. V and J are TRBV28 and TRBJ2-3; no reliable D call. Trimming cost V 2 bases and J 4 bases, with 4 bases left between them. The CDR3 has 12 amino acids. Germline V CDR1 and CDR2: MDHEN, SYDVKM. Supplemented by reference TRBV28 and TRBJ2-3, the full variable domain reads DVKVTQSSRYLVKRTGEKVFLECVQDMDHENMFWYRQDPGLGLRLIYFSYDVKMKEKGDIPEGYSVSREKKERFSLILESASTNQTSMYLCASSLPADTQYFGPGTRLTVL.

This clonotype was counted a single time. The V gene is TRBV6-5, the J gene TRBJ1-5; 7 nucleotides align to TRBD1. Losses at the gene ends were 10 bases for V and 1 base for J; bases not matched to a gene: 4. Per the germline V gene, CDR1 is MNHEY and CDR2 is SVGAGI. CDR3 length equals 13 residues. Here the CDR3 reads CATSTGSNQPQHF. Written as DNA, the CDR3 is TGTGCCACTTCGACAGGGAGCAATCAGCCCCAGCATTTT.

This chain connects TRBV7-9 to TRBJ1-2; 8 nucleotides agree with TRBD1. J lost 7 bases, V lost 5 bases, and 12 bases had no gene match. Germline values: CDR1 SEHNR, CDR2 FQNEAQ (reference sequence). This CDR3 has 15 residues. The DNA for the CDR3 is TGTGCCAGCAGCGACACGGACAGGGACATGGGTGGCTACACCTTC. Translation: CASSDTDRDMGGYTF.

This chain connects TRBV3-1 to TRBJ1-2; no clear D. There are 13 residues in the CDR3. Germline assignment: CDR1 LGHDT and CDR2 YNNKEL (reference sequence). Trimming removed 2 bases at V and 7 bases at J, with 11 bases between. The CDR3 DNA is TGTGCCAGCAGCCAATCAGGTTACTCTGGCTACACCTTC. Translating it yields CASSQSGYSGYTF.

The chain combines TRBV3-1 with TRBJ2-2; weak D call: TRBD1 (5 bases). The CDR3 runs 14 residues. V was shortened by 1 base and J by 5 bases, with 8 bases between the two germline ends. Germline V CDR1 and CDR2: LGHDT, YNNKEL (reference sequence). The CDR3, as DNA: TGTGCCAGCAGCCAAGCGCAGGGTACCGGGGAGCTGTTTTTT. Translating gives CASSQAQGTGELFF. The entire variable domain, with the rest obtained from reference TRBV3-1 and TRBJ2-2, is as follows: DTAVSQTPKYLVTQMGNDKSIKCEQNLGHDTMYWYKQDSKKFLKIMFSYNNKELIINETVPNRFSPKSPDKAHLNLHINSLELGDSAVYFCASSQAQGTGELFFGEGSRLTVL.

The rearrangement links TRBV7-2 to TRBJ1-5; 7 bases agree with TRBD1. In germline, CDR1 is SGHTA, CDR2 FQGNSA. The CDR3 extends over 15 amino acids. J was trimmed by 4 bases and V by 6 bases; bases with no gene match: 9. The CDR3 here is CASSSSGTANQPQHF. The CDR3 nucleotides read TGTGCCAGCAGTTCATCCGGGACAGCAAATCAGCCCCAGCATTTT.

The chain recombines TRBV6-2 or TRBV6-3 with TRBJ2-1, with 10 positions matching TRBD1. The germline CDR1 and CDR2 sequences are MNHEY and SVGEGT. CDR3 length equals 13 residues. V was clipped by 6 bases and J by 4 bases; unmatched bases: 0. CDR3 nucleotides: TGTGCCAGCAGGGGACAGGGGTACAATGAGCAGTTCTTC. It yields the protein CASRGQGYNEQFF.

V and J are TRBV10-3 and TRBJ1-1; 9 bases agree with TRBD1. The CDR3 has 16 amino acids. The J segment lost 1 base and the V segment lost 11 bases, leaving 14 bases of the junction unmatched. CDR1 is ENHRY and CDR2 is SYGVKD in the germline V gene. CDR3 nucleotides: TGTGCCGCACGAAGAACAGGGGGCGCGGGGAACACTGAAGCTTTCTTT. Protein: CAARRTGGAGNTEAFF.

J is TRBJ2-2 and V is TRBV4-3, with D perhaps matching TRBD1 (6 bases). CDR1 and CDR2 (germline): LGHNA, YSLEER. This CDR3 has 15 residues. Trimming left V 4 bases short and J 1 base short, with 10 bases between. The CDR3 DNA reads TGCGCCAGCAGCCCCCGGGACAAGAACACCGGGGAGCTGTTTTTT. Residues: CASSPRDKNTGELFF.

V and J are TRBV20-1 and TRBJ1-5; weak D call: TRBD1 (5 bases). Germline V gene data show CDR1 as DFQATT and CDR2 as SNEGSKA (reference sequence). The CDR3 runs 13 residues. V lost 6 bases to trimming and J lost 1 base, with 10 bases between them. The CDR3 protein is CSADEGSNQPQHF. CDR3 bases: TGCAGTGCCGACGAGGGGAGCAATCAGCCCCAGCATTTT.

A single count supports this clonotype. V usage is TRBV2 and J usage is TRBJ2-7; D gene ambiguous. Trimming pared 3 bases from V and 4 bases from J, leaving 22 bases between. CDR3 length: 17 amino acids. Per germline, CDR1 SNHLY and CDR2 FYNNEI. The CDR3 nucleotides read TGTGCCAGCAGTGAGAGGCCCGATAAAACAATGTCTTACGAGCAGTACTTC. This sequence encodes CASSERPDKTMSYEQYF. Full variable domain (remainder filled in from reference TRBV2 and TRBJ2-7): EPEVTQTPSHQVTQMGQEVILRCVPISNHLYFYWYRQILGQKVEFLVSFYNNEISEKSEIFDDQFSVERPDGSNFTLKIRSTKLEDSAMYFCASSERPDKTMSYEQYFGPGTRLTVT.

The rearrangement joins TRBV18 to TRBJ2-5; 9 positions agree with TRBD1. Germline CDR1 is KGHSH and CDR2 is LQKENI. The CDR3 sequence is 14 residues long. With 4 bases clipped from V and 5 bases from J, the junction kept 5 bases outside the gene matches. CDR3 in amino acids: CASSRDRESETQYF. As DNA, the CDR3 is TGTGCCAGCTCACGGGACAGGGAGTCCGAGACCCAGTACTTC.

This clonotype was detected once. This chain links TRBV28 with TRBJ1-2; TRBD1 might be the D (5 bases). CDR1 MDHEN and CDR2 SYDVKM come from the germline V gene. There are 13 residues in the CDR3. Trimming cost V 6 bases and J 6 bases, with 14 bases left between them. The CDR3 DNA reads TGTGCCAGCAGGCAGGGAGGTAGGAATGGCTACACCTTC. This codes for CASRQGGRNGYTF.

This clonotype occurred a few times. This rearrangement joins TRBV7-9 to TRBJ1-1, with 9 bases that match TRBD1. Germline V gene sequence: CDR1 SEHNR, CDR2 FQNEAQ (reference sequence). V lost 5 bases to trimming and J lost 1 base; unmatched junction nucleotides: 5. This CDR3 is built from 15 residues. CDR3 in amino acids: CASSPRTGANTEAFF. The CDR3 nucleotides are TGTGCCAGCAGCCCTCGGACAGGGGCGAACACTGAAGCTTTCTTT.

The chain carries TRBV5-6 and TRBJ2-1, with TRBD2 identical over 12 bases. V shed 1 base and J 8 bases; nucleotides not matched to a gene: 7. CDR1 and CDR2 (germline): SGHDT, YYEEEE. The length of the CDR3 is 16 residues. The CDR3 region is CASSLSLAGGLYEQFF. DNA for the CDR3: TGTGCCAGCAGCTTGTCGCTAGCGGGGGGGCTGTATGAGCAGTTCTTC.

CDR3 sequence (DNA): TGTGCCAGCAGCCAACACTCTGCGAGCTCCTACAATGAGCAGTTCTTC. Translation gives CASSQHSASSYNEQFF. The chain has TRBV6-2 or TRBV6-3 and TRBJ2-1; D unclear. Germline V CDR1 and CDR2: MNHEY, SVGEGT. V was shortened by 6 bases and J by 0 bases, with 15 bases between the two germline ends. CDR3 size: 16 residues.

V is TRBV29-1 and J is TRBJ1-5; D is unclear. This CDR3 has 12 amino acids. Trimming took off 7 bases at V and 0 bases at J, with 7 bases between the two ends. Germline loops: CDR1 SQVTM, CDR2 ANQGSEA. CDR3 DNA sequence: TGCAGCGGCGGGGATAGCAATCAGCCCCAGCATTTT. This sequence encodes CSGGDSNQPQHF.